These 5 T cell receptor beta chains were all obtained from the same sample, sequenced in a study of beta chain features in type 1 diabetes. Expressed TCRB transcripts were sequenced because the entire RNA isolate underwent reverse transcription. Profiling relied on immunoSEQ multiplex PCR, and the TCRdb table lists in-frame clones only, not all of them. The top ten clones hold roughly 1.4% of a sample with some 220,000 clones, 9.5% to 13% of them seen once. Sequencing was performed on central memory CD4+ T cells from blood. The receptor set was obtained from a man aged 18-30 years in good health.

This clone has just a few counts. The DNA for the CDR3 is TGTGCCAGTAGTGGGGGACAGCGCTCTGGGGCCAACGTCCTGACTTTC. Protein sequence: CASSGGQRSGANVLTF. This chain connects TRBV19 to TRBJ2-6; 7 nucleotides agree with TRBD1. Unmatched junction bases numbered 4, after V lost 5 bases and J lost 0 bases. This CDR3 is built from 16 residues. The V gene's germline CDR1 is LNHDA and CDR2 SQIVND (reference sequence).

The CDR3: CASSELRGGGEKLFF. The CDR3 DNA reads TGTGCCAGCAGTGAATTGAGGGGGGGTGGTGAAAAACTGTTTTTT. The chain is built from TRBV25-1 and TRBJ1-4; a weak D match, TRBD1 (6 bases). Trimming left V 1 base short and J 7 bases short, with 13 bases between. Germline CDR1 is MGHDK and CDR2 is SYGVNS. There are 15 residues in the CDR3.

The CDR3: CASSFQGTLTDTQYF. The CDR3 nucleotides read TGTGCCAGCAGTTTTCAGGGGACCCTCACAGATACGCAGTATTTT. This rearrangement joins TRBV28 to TRBJ2-3; D may be TRBD1 (6 bases). CDR3 length: 15 residues. The ends were cut back, 3 bases at V and 2 bases at J, with 12 bases in the middle. From germline, CDR1 is MDHEN and CDR2 SYDVKM.

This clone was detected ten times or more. CDR3 in DNA: TGTGCCAGCAGCATAGGGGGCCCAGATACGCAGTATTTT. Translating gives CASSIGGPDTQYF. The chain links TRBV7-3 to TRBJ2-3, with 7 bases identical to TRBD1. CDR1 and CDR2 from the germline V gene are SGHTA and FQGTGA. The CDR3 length is 13 residues. The J segment lost 4 bases and the V segment lost 5 bases, leaving 3 bases of the junction unmatched.

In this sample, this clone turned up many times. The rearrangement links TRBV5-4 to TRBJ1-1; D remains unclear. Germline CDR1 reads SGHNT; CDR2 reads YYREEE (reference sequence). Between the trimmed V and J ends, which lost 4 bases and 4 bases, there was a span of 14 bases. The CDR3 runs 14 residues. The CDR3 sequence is CASSTLREVTEAFF. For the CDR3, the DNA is TGTGCCAGCAGCACTCTCCGGGAAGTCACTGAAGCTTTCTTT.